The source of this TCR beta chain is a study of control samples from healthy donors and cancer patients. V lost 4 bases, J lost 7 bases, and 14 bases lay in between. Germline CDR1 reads SGDLS; CDR2 reads YYNGEE. The CDR3 consists of 13 residues. Repertoires were generated with immunoSEQ multiplex PCR, while TCRdb's copy carries only in-frame clones and drops some. The table lists fewer than 200,000 clones, 95% to 96% of them singletons. The chain is built from TRBV9 and TRBJ1-1, with a possible D match to TRBD1 (6 bases). The specimen sequenced was blood. This receptor was identified in a woman aged 25 to 39 in good health. The CDR3 region has the DNA TGTGCCAGCAGCACCCAGGGGCTTAATGAAGCTTTCTTT. It translates to CASSTQGLNEAFF. The variable domain in full, with the rest retrieved from reference TRBV9 and TRBJ1-1, is DSGVTQTPKHLITATGQRVTLRCSPRSGDLSVYWYQQSLDQGLQFLIQYYNGEERAKGNILERFSAQQFPDLHSELNLSSLELGDSALYFCASSTQGLNEAFFGQGTRLTVV.